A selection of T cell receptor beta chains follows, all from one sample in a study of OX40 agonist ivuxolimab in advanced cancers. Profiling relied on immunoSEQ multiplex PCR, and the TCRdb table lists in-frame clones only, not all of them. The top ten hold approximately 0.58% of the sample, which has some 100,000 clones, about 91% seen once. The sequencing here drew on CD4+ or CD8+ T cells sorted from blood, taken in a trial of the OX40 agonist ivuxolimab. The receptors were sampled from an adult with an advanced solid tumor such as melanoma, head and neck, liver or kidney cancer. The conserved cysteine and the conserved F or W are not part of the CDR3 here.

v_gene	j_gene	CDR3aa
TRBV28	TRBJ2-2	ASSPNTGELF
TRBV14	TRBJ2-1	ASSVQYNEQF
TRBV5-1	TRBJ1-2	ASSTGQGADGYT
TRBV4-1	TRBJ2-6	ASSPSPSGANVLT
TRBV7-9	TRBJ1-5	ASSPGQGVNQPQH
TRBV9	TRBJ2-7	ASSVGTPGGTLA
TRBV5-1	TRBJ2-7	ASSSIAGASYEQY
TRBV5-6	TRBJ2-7	ASSLFLAEDYEQY
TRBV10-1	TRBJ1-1	ASSYELFSEAF
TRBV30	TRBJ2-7	ACTSSYEQY
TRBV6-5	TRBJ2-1	ASTRGPGEYNEQF
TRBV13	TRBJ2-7	ASSLGGRGTGGGEQY
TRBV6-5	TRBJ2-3	ASRSTGSTQY
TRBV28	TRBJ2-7	ASSGGEGGSYEQY
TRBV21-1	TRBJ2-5	ASSKVQSQY
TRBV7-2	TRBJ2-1	ASSFHSGTIYNEQF
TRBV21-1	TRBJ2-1	ASSKEEFRESYNEQF
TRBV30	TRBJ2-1	AWSVLGTIPYNEQF
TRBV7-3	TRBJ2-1	ASSLPGGSFQF
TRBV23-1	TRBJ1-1	ASSLKWRAGTGRISTEAF
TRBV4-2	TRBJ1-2	ASSQVLQGGYT